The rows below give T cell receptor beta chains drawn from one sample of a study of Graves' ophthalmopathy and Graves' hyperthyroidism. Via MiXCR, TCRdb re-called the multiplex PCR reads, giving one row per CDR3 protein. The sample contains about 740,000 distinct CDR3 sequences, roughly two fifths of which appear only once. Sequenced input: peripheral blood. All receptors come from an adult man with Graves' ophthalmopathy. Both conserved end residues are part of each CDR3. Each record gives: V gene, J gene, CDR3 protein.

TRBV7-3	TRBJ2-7	CASSQRTSGAYEQYF
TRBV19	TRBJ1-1	CASSMTGVGTEAFF
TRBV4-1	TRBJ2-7	CASSQGPRVGEQYF
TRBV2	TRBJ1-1	CARGGVAFF
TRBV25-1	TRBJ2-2	CASGSEGVSASGELFF
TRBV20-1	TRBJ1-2	CSARSLGRGGEGYTF
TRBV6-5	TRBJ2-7	CASIYTPLGSYEQYF
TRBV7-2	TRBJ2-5	CASSIGQETQYF
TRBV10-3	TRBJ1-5	CAISETAGVGNQPQHF
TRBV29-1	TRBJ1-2	CSVPGQGVEDYGYTF
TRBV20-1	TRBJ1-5	CSARVGEGRQPQHF
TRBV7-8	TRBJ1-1	CASSFTTGSTEAFF
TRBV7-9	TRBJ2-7	CASSSPTGDFEQYF
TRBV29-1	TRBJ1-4	CSVGSQGVSNEKLFF
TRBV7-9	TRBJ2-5	CASSLAQKETQYF
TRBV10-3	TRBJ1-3	CASSSDRGRRNTIYF
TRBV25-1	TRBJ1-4	CASSETRDADEKLFF
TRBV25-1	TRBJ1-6	CASSGALADNSPLHF
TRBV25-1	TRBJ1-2	CARGQIYGYTF
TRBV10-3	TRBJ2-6	CASRLDRAGANVLTF
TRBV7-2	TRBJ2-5	CASSSYGKGTQYF
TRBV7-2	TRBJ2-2	CASSSTSALHLFF
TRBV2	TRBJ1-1	CASAGGGVNTEAFF
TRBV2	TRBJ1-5	CASSDRAGGEYSNQPQHF
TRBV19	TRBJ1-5	CASSAQVFGPQHF
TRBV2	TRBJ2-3	CASSYSRAGGTDTQYF
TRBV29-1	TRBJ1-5	CSVGQFSNQPQHF
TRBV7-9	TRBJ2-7	CASSPAPSGGPSYEQYF
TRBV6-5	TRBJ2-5	CASSYEGVSIQETQYF
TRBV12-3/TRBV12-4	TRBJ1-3	CASRQGSRNTIYF
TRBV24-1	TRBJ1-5	CATTEGGQSNQPQHF
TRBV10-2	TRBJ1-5	CASSESRQGNQPQHF
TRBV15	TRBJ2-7	CATSRAPRGQLGYEQYF
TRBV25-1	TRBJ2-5	CASSDSAGSRETQYF
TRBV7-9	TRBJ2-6	CASSLQGSSSGANVLTF
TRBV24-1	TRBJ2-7	CATSERTADTYEQYF
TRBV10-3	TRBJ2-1	CASSYSGQGASNEQFF
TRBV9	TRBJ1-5	CASSETGNPNQPQHF
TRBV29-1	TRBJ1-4	CSVARVGTGNEKLFF
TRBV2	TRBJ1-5	CASRADRGRQPQHF
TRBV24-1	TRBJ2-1	CATSERMSRGEQFF
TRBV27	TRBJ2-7	CASSFSGTLTYEQYF
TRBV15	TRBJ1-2	CATSSLDRAYGYTF
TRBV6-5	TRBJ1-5	CASSFRQSNQPQHF
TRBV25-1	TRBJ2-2	CASSLRGNTAGELFF
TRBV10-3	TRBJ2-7	CAISESRVGLAGGRSYEQYF
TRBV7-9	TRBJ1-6	CASSLIAGGSPLHF
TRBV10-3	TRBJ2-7	CATLGVGYEQYF
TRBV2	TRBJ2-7	CASSVPGQGREQYF
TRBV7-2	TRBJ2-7	CASGQDWNYEQYF
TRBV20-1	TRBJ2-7	CSAKLAKSYEQYF
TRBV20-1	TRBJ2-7	CSAPDGTGSDEQYF
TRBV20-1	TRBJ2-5	CSARDAVFRGGETQYF
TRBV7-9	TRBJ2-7	CASSQEYSQTDEQYF
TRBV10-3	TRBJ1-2	CAISESAANYGYTF